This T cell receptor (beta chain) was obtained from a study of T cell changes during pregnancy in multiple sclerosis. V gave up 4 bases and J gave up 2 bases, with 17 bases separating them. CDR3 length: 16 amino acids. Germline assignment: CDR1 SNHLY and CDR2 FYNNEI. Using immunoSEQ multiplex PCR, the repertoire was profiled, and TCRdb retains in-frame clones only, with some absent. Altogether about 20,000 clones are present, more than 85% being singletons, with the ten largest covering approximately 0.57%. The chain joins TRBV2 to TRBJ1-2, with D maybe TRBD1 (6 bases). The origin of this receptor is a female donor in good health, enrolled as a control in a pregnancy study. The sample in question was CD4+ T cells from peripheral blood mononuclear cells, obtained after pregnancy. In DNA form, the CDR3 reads TGTGCCAGCAGTGTTATGTCCCGACAGGCAAACTATGGCTACACCTTC. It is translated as CASSVMSRQANYGYTF. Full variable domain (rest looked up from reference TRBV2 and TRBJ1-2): EPEVTQTPSHQVTQMGQEVILRCVPISNHLYFYWYRQILGQKVEFLVSFYNNEISEKSEIFDDQFSVERPDGSNFTLKIRSTKLEDSAMYFCASSVMSRQANYGYTFGSGTRLTVV.